This entry is about one TCR beta chain. These data are taken from a study of T cell changes during pregnancy in multiple sclerosis. TCRdb's table, derived via immunoSEQ multiplex PCR, lists solely in-frame clones and lacks some. This sample has about 40,000 clones, with 80% to 90% found just once. The sequencing here drew on CD4+ T cells from peripheral blood mononuclear cells, taken in the first trimester of pregnancy. This receptor was obtained from a female donor with multiple sclerosis, enrolled in a pregnancy study.

The CDR3 coding sequence is TGTGCCAGCAGCTTAAGGCCACTAGCGGATAGGAAGAACACCGGGGAGCTGTTTTTT. The encoded protein is CASSLRPLADRKNTGELFF. V gene TRBV7-9 combines with J gene TRBJ2-2, with 8 bases aligning to TRBD2. CDR3 length: 19 amino acids. Germline V gene lookup returns CDR1 SEHNR and CDR2 FQNEAQ (reference sequence). Trimming at V came to 2 bases and at J to 1 base, leaving 12 bases not matched to a gene.